These 24 T cell receptor beta chains originate from one sample sequenced in a study of breast tumors, draining lymph nodes, adjacent tissues. The lymph nodes were axillary draining lymph nodes from breast cancer patients. TCRdb independently ran MiXCR on the multiplex PCR reads; one entry per CDR3 protein. The sample lists around 300,000 distinct CDR3 sequences; over 30% were seen once. Sequencing was done on a sample of axillary lymph node tissue. The receptors shown here come from a female donor with breast cancer. Some clones in this sample may be carry-over from other donors' samples.

Of note for this clonotype: The CDR3 does not close with the conserved phenylalanine or tryptophan, likely indicating a read error. This rearrangement joins TRBV7-9 to TRBJ2-7, with 10 bases matching TRBD2. Germline trimming cut 3 bases from V and 8 bases from J; bases unmatched to any gene: 7. Germline values: CDR1 SEHNR, CDR2 FQNEAQ (reference sequence). This CDR3 is built from 14 residues. CDR3 region: CASSFDIAGGKQYL. DNA for the CDR3: TGTGCCAGCAGCTTCGACATAGCGGGAGGCAAGCAGTACCTC.

Note on this clonotype: This likely comes from a read error, as the CDR3 has no conserved phenylalanine or tryptophan at its end. The DNA is omitted, as the CDR3 cannot be located on it reliably, and the CDR3 follows TCRdb's listing. The chain carries TRBV24-1 and TRBJ2-6. The length of the CDR3 is 8 amino acids, counting both ends. CDR1 is KGHDR, CDR2 SFDVKD, per germline. CDR3 sequence: CATRFRTS.

In its sample, this clonotype was seen many times. This chain links TRBV12-3 or TRBV12-4 with TRBJ1-2, with unresolved D. This CDR3 is built from 12 residues. Trimming removed 4 bases at V and 3 bases at J, with 6 bases between. CDR3 amino acids: CASSSQYYGYTF. Written as DNA, the CDR3 is TGTGCCAGCAGTTCTCAGTACTATGGCTACACCTTC.

This clonotype occurred a few times. The rearrangement joins TRBV27 to TRBJ1-2; D gene unclear. Deletions cut 3 bases from V and 3 bases from J, with 14 bases between. The V gene's germline CDR1 is MNHEY and CDR2 SMNVEV (reference sequence). The CDR3 loop spans 15 amino acids. CDR3 coding DNA: TGTGCCAGCAGTTTTCTAGGAACGGAGGACTATGGCTACACCTTC. This translates into CASSFLGTEDYGYTF.

The chain has TRBV12-3 or TRBV12-4 and TRBJ2-2, with a tentative D call TRBD2 (5 bases). Trimming cost V 7 bases and J 0 bases, with 18 bases left between them. The CDR3 is made up of 17 amino acids. CDR3 residues: CASKDSSRHSNTGELFF. CDR3 coding DNA: TGTGCCAGCAAGGACTCCTCCCGCCACTCGAACACCGGGGAGCTGTTTTTT.

Regarding this clonotype: One end of the junction varies from germline; a read error may be responsible. The rearrangement uses TRBV20-1 and TRBJ2-3; 8 bases are shared with TRBD2. Germline V gene lookup returns CDR1 DFQATT and CDR2 SNEGSKA (reference sequence). The CDR3 spans 16 residues. CDR3 nucleotide sequence: TGCAGTGCCATCCCGAGCGGGAGATCTACCACAGATGCGCAGTATTTT. It specifies CSAIPSGRSTTDAQYF.

This clonotype occurred a few times. This chain links TRBV2 with TRBJ1-1; D is possibly TRBD1 (5 bases). Germline V gives CDR1 SNHLY, CDR2 FYNNEI. The CDR3 is 14 residues long. The V end lost 3 bases, the J end lost 1 base, and 9 bases lay between the germline ends. The CDR3 reads CASSDWGPNTEAFF. The CDR3 nucleotides are TGTGCCAGCAGTGATTGGGGCCCGAACACTGAAGCTTTCTTT. Using reference TRBV2 and TRBJ1-1 for the parts outside the CDR3, the full variable domain is EPEVTQTPSHQVTQMGQEVILRCVPISNHLYFYWYRQILGQKVEFLVSFYNNEISEKSEIFDDQFSVERPDGSNFTLKIRSTKLEDSAMYFCASSDWGPNTEAFFGQGTRLTVV.

Points on this clonotype: A much larger clone lies one base from this, so it may be a read error. This chain uses TRBV5-5 with TRBJ1-4; D is unresolved. The CDR3 sequence is 12 residues long. The germline V gene encodes CDR1 SGHKS and CDR2 YYEKEE (reference sequence). For the CDR3, the DNA is TGTGCCAGCAGCGCCACTGGGGAAAAACTGTCTTTT. Protein product: CASSATGEKLSF.

About this clonotype itself: Relative to the germline gene, one junction end is altered; a read error may explain this. The chain recombines TRBV11-3 with TRBJ1-6; D ambiguous. Germline V lookup: CDR1 SGHNT, CDR2 YENEEA. The CDR3 length is 12 residues. This CDR3 reads CASSFDTPEQYF. DNA for the CDR3: TGTGCCAGCAGCTTTGACACGCCCGAGCAGTACTTT.

This clonotype was picked up many times. The rearrangement links TRBV9 to TRBJ2-3; D is unresolved. The CDR3 has 16 residues. The germline V and J ends were trimmed by 4 bases and 0 bases, with 15 bases remaining between them. Germline V gene data show CDR1 as SGDLS and CDR2 as YYNGEE. CDR3: CASSSFKSPSTDTQYF. CDR3 nucleotide sequence: TGTGCCAGCAGCTCGTTCAAGAGTCCCAGCACAGATACGCAGTATTTT.

This chain links TRBV5-5 with TRBJ2-5, with no clear D. This CDR3 is built from 17 residues. The germline gives CDR1 SGHKS, CDR2 YYEKEE (reference sequence). Trimming stripped 1 base from V and 5 bases from J, with 21 bases between. The chain's CDR3 is CASSLRIWPTEDETQYF. In DNA form, the CDR3 reads TGTGCCAGCAGCTTGAGGATATGGCCCACCGAGGATGAGACCCAGTACTTC.

This clonotype occurred many times. J is TRBJ2-5 and V is TRBV19; weak D call: TRBD1 (6 bases). The CDR3 covers 15 residues. CDR1 and CDR2 from the germline V gene are LNHDA and SQIVND (reference sequence). V lost 5 bases and J 6 bases, leaving 19 bases between the germline ends. The CDR3 is CASSEQGGGQKTQYF. CDR3 in DNA: TGTGCCAGTAGTGAACAGGGTGGTGGGCAAAAGACCCAGTACTTC.

This clonotype was observed a few times. A read error may explain this, as a much larger clone is one base away. This likely comes from a read error, as the CDR3 has no conserved phenylalanine or tryptophan at its end. The chain has TRBV9 and TRBJ2-3; tentatively, D is TRBD1 (5 bases). V lost 3 bases and J lost 1, with 21 bases in between. This CDR3 region has 18 residues. Germline V gene lookup returns CDR1 SGDLS and CDR2 YYNGEE. The CDR3 region is CASSAGALERLRTDTQYL. The CDR3 DNA reads TGTGCCAGCAGCGCTGGGGCCCTAGAGAGGTTGCGCACAGATACGCAGTATCTT.

This clonotype was detected many times. The chain employs TRBV12-3 or TRBV12-4 and TRBJ2-1; 8 bases fit TRBD2. With V trimmed by 5 bases and J by 4 bases, 7 bases remained unmatched. The CDR3 loop spans 15 amino acids. As DNA, the CDR3 is TGTGCCAGCAGTACCCAACTAGCGGAATACAATGAGCAGTTCTTC. Translating gives CASSTQLAEYNEQFF.

The chain uses TRBV5-1 and TRBJ2-4; D possibly uses TRBD1 or TRBD2 (5 bases each). This CDR3 is 16 amino acids long. CDR1 and CDR2 from the germline V gene are SGHRS and YFSETQ. Trimming stripped 0 bases from V and 0 bases from J, with 10 bases between. As DNA, the CDR3 is TGCGCCAGCAGCTTGGGTGGGGACCTAGCCAAAAACATTCAGTACTTC. Its protein is CASSLGGDLAKNIQYF.

A few counts support this clonotype. The genes are TRBV5-8 and TRBJ2-5, with 8 bases matching TRBD1. CDR3 length: 13 residues. Germline assignment: CDR1 SGHTS and CDR2 YDEGEE. With V trimmed by 0 bases and J by 9 bases, 4 bases remained unmatched. The CDR3 reads CASSLGSGGAQYF. Here the CDR3 DNA reads TGTGCCAGCAGCTTGGGGTCAGGGGGCGCCCAGTACTTC. Based on the CDR3 plus reference TRBV5-8 and TRBJ2-5, the full variable domain is EAGVTQSPTHLIKTRGQQATLRCSPISGHTSVYWYQQALGLGLQFLLWYDEGEERNRGNFPPRFSGRQFPNYSSELNVNALELEDSALYLCASSLGSGGAQYFGPGTRLLVL.

V is TRBV5-1 and J is TRBJ1-6; 8 nucleotides align to TRBD1. This CDR3 contains 16 residues. Trimming cost V 2 bases and J 8 bases; bases outside gene matches: 9. CDR1 and CDR2 (germline): SGHRS, YFSETQ. Here the CDR3 reads CASSLDRGRVDSPLHF. CDR3 bases: TGCGCCAGCAGCTTAGACAGGGGACGAGTTGATTCACCCCTCCACTTT.

This clonotype was detected ten times or more. The rearrangement joins TRBV2 to TRBJ2-1, with D unresolved. The germline CDR1 and CDR2 sequences are SNHLY and FYNNEI. The CDR3 runs to 13 residues. V dropped 2 bases and J dropped 8 bases, with 10 bases sitting between them. The CDR3 protein is CASSEMMGDEQFF. CDR3 DNA sequence: TGTGCCAGCAGTGAAATGATGGGTGATGAGCAGTTCTTC.

This clonotype was seen a few times. The rearrangement uses TRBV5-6 and TRBJ1-6, with 8 bases aligning to TRBD1. The germline gives CDR1 SGHDT, CDR2 YYEEEE. This CDR3 is built from 16 residues. The V gene end was trimmed by 6 bases and the J gene end by 0 bases; junction bases not matched to a gene: 5. Written as DNA, the CDR3 is TGTGCCAGCATCCGGACAGGGACCTCCTATAATTCACCCCTCCACTTT. This encodes CASIRTGTSYNSPLHF.

This clonotype has ten or more counts. V is TRBV2 and J is TRBJ2-2, with 12 bases fitting TRBD1. Germline lookup yields CDR1 SNHLY and CDR2 FYNNEI. The trim removed 9 bases at V and 6 bases at J, leaving 5 bases unmatched. This CDR3 has 14 residues. This CDR3 is CARAGTGGSGELFF. The CDR3 region has the DNA TGTGCCAGGGCCGGGACAGGGGGCTCCGGGGAGCTGTTTTTT.

The V and J genes are TRBV28 and TRBJ1-2, with no clear D. This CDR3 spans 10 amino acids. CDR1 is MDHEN and CDR2 is SYDVKM in the germline V gene. CDR3 sequence: CAAGTYGYTF. In DNA form, the CDR3 reads TGTGCAGCGGGTACCTATGGCTACACCTTC.

Many counts were recorded for this clonotype. The V gene is TRBV29-1, the J gene TRBJ2-5, with a tentative D call TRBD2 (6 bases). The CDR3 extends over 11 amino acids. Germline V gene data show CDR1 as SQVTM and CDR2 as ANQGSEA. Trimming cost V 4 bases and J 5 bases, with 8 bases left between them. The CDR3 region is CSVVGGETQYF. CDR3 nucleotide sequence: TGCAGCGTTGTTGGAGGGGAGACCCAGTACTTC.

This clonotype showed up many times. The chain couples TRBV19 to TRBJ2-1, with D tentatively TRBD1 (6 bases). Per germline, CDR1 LNHDA and CDR2 SQIVND (reference sequence). The CDR3 is 11 amino acids. The V end was cut by 10 bases, the J end by 5 bases, with 9 bases between. The DNA for the CDR3 is TGTGCCATCAAGGGGGACAATGAGCAGTTCTTC. This codes for CAIKGDNEQFF.

This clonotype was seen at least ten times. As DNA, the CDR3 is TGCAGCGTTGAAGGGTCCTACGAGCAGTACTTC. Translated: CSVEGSYEQYF. The rearrangement joins TRBV29-1 to TRBJ2-7; D gene ambiguous. The V gene's germline CDR1 is SQVTM and CDR2 ANQGSEA. The CDR3 extends over 11 amino acids. The germline V and J ends were trimmed by 1 base and 1 base, with 2 bases remaining between them.